This T cell receptor beta chain was identified in a study of beta chain features in type 1 diabetes. Points from the study as a whole: Using cDNA template may skew counts toward highly expressing activated cells. Within each of all four CD4+ subsets, Type 1 diabetes patients had TCRB CDR3s that were moderately but significantly shorter. Healthy donors had naive, central memory and Treg TCRB repertoires that appeared less similar than those seen among patients.

The CDR3 loop spans 14 amino acids. V lost 6 bases, J lost 5 bases, and 8 bases stayed unmatched. Per germline, CDR1 MGHDK and CDR2 SYGVNS. Of the isolated RNA, all was reverse transcribed, and so the sequenced material was expressed TCRB transcripts. This table comes from immunoSEQ multiplex PCR, and its TCRdb copy is limited to in-frame clones, with some not included. Found here are about 150,000 clones, around 10% of them singletons; the top ten hold around 2.1%. Comments on this clone: Antigen: not known.

The sequence was collected from a man younger than 35 in good health. The material sequenced was central memory CD4+ T cells from blood. The rearrangement joins TRBV25-1 to TRBJ1-1; 8 bases are a match to TRBD1. The CDR3 reads CASRADRGGTEAFF. In DNA, the CDR3 is TGTGCCAGCAGGGCTGACAGGGGCGGGACTGAAGCTTTCTTT.